Sequencing of this TCR beta chain was carried out in a study of cytomegalovirus exposure and HLA in healthy donors. Study-wide background: In an earlier analysis, around 120 million unique TCR beta sequences were found from 150 million to 200 million T cells. Overall study findings and caveats: In a later analysis, TCR beta V- and J-gene trimming was associated with a missense DCLRE1C variant. A likely sequencing artifact accounted for one observed cluster of highly shared sequence variants.

As concerns this clone: What it binds is not known.

PCR employed 60 Vbeta and 13 Jbeta primers. As processed by the authors: Some 10 million of the roughly 80 million unique TCR beta chains counted in a later analysis were shared. Clones were read by immunoSEQ multiplex PCR, and TCRdb kept only the in-frame ones, dropping some. From that table come the V and J calls and clone size; the DNA was used to work out D and trimming. Of roughly 70,000 clones listed, more than 60% were seen once; the top ten hold 12% to 15%. V was pared by 3 bases and J by 5 bases, with 9 bases between. This CDR3 spans 13 amino acids. From germline, CDR1 is SGHRS and CDR2 YFSETQ.

This receptor was taken from a male donor in good health and CMV-seropositive. The chain has TRBV5-1 and TRBJ2-1, with D tentatively TRBD2 (6 bases). Material: PBMCs. The CDR3 loop reads CASSSGLNNEQFF. The DNA of the CDR3 is TGCGCCAGCAGCTCGGGACTGAACAATGAGCAGTTCTTC.